The source of this T cell receptor beta chain is a study of identical twins. With 4 bases removed from V and 4 bases from J, the gap between germline ends came to 13 bases. The germline V gene encodes CDR1 MNHEY and CDR2 SVGAGI. The CDR3 extends over 14 amino acids. Study-level points and caveats: Among out-of-frame alpha sequences shared by twins, low generation probability occurred in excess. Models predicted too little out-of-frame TCR alpha sharing in monozygotic twins. Insertion counts were lower in abundant cord blood beta clonotypes, a trend that memory repertoires did not show.

This clonotype was seen only a few times. Antigen unknown. A universal primer site came from template switching; cDNA carried unique molecular identifiers. Each CDR3 protein gets one entry after TCRdb re-called the 5' RACE reads with MiXCR. This sample has 420,000 or so distinct CDR3 sequences, with less than 20% found just once. Sequenced sample: naive T cells sorted from blood. The chain uses TRBV6-5 and TRBJ2-5; D is unresolved. This receptor was obtained from a man in his fifties in good health. CDR3 loop: CASSSITSGETQYF. The CDR3, as DNA: TGTGCCAGCAGTTCCATTACGTCGGGAGAGACCCAGTACTTC.